The clone carrying this T cell receptor (beta chain) is categorized as medium-sized. Its matching antigen is unknown. Trimming removed 3 bases from V and 3 bases from J, with 12 bases in between. Per the germline V gene, CDR1 is SGHAT and CDR2 is FQNNGV. The CDR3 covers 15 residues. TCRdb fed the 5' RACE reads into MiXCR, producing one record per CDR3 protein. Of roughly 9,400 distinct CDR3 sequences in the sample, 16% were seen once. Study results and caveats: Tumor Tregs overlapped most with tumor, then blood, naive CD4+ cells.

The sequenced material came from memory CD4+ T cells sorted from blood. As to subset: memory CD4+ T cells, CD4+CD45RO+CD25-. V usage is TRBV11-2 and J usage is TRBJ2-1; D might be TRBD2 (6 bases). The sequence was collected from a female donor with breast cancer. CDR3 sequence reads: CASSLGGTFYNEQFF. In DNA, the CDR3 is TGTGCCAGCAGCTTGGGAGGAACTTTCTACAATGAGCAGTTCTTC.